These 14 T cell receptor beta chains originate from one sample sequenced in a study of T-cell reconstitution after alpha-beta-depleted transplantation in children. The library targeted TCRbeta and was prepared with unique molecular identifiers. A single record per CDR3 protein comes from TCRdb applying MiXCR to the PCR reads. The table records about 200,000 distinct CDR3 sequences, around 5.9% of them present only once. This material consisted of PBMCs, taken before TCRalphabeta/CD19-depleted stem cell transplant. All receptors derive from a girl under two years old with combined immunodeficiency, due to receive a stem cell transplant.

This clonotype was counted at least ten times. The chain recombines TRBV20-1 with TRBJ1-6; D is undetermined. V shed 0 bases and J shed 10 bases, with 19 bases lying between them. Germline loops: CDR1 DFQATT, CDR2 SNEGSKA (reference sequence). CDR3 length: 16 amino acids. The CDR3 spells CSAREYVAGLESPLHF. The CDR3 DNA sequence: TGCAGTGCTAGAGAATATGTGGCAGGTTTGGAATCACCCCTCCACTTT.

The rearrangement uses TRBV5-6 and TRBJ2-2, with a possible D match to TRBD1 (5 bases). CDR1 is SGHDT, CDR2 YYEEEE, per germline. This CDR3 region has 14 residues. Trimming pared 0 bases from V and 6 bases from J, leaving 9 bases between. CDR3 loop: CASSLVPGSGELFF. The CDR3 nucleotides read TGTGCCAGCAGCTTGGTACCAGGGTCCGGGGAGCTGTTTTTT. Full variable domain (rest looked up from reference TRBV5-6 and TRBJ2-2): DAGVTQSPTHLIKTRGQQVTLRCSPKSGHDTVSWYQQALGQGPQFIFQYYEEEERQRGNFPDRFSGHQFPNYSSELNVNALLLGDSALYLCASSLVPGSGELFFGEGSRLTVL.

This clonotype appeared many times. The chain recombines TRBV12-3 or TRBV12-4 with TRBJ2-7, with TRBD1 matching 7 bases. This CDR3 comprises 15 residues. V gave up 1 base and J gave up 2 bases; unmatched junction bases: 5. CDR3 DNA: TGTGCCAGCAGTTTAGACGAACAGGGGACCTACGAGCAGTACTTC. Amino acids: CASSLDEQGTYEQYF.

In this sample, this clonotype turned up many times. The V and J genes are TRBV20-1 and TRBJ1-1; tentatively, D is TRBD1 (5 bases). From germline, CDR1 is DFQATT and CDR2 SNEGSKA (reference sequence). Trimming took off 6 bases at V and 0 bases at J, with 23 bases between the two ends. The CDR3 length is 17 residues. The CDR3 protein is CSAPSGSYLGMNTEAFF. For the CDR3, the DNA is TGCAGTGCCCCCTCAGGGTCCTACCTCGGGATGAACACTGAAGCTTTCTTT.

This clonotype was detected only a few times. The germline gene is not matched at one end of the junction; a read error may be the cause. The chain is built from TRBV20-1 and TRBJ2-3; the match to TRBD1 covers 7 bases. Looked up from germline, CDR1 is DFQATT and CDR2 is SNEGSKA (reference sequence). The CDR3 is 12 amino acids. The CDR3 DNA reads as TGCAGTGCCCAACCCGGGACAGACCATACCTTGTTT. Translation gives CSAQPGTDHTLF.

This clonotype was detected many times. DNA for the CDR3: TGTGCCAGCAGCTTAGAGGGGGCAAGCAATCAGCCCCAGCATTTT. This translates into CASSLEGASNQPQHF. The rearrangement uses TRBV11-2 and TRBJ1-5; maybe TRBD1 (6 bases). Germline-derived CDR1 and CDR2 are SGHAT and FQNNGV. Trimming stripped 0 bases from V and 1 base from J, with 7 bases between. The CDR3 is 15 residues long.

The table lists this clonotype with many counts. The chain employs TRBV7-2 and TRBJ2-5; 8 bases align to TRBD2. V shed 1 base, J shed 2 bases, and the junction held 9 bases outside the gene matches. Germline V gene sequence: CDR1 SGHTA, CDR2 FQGNSA. The CDR3 covers 17 residues. The CDR3, as DNA: TGTGCCAGCAGCTTAGTTAGGTGGTCTAGCGGGCAAGAGACCCAGTACTTC. Amino acids: CASSLVRWSSGQETQYF.

This clonotype has more than one count but fewer than ten. This chain links TRBV14 with TRBJ2-1, with D unresolved. Germline V lookup: CDR1 SGHDN, CDR2 FVKESK. Trimming removed 0 bases at V and 3 bases at J, with 12 bases between. CDR3 length: 16 residues. CDR3 nucleotide sequence: TGTGCCAGCAGCCAAGAATTCCCGGCCTTCTACAATGAGCAGTTCTTC. Its protein product is CASSQEFPAFYNEQFF.

The chain has TRBV12-3 or TRBV12-4 and TRBJ2-7; maybe TRBD1 (7 bases). V gave up 7 bases and J gave up 7 bases, with 23 bases separating them. The CDR3 sequence is 15 residues long. The CDR3, as DNA: TGTGCCAGCACCGAAAGGAGGGGGCAAGCTGAGGAGCAGTACTTC. This sequence encodes CASTERRGQAEEQYF.

This clonotype occurred many times. V usage is TRBV20-1 and J usage is TRBJ1-2; TRBD1 might be the D (5 bases). Trimming removed 5 bases at V and 3 bases at J, with 13 bases between. The germline V gene encodes CDR1 DFQATT and CDR2 SNEGSKA (reference sequence). The CDR3 runs to 13 residues. CDR3 sequence (DNA): TGCAGTGCTGCCCCAGGGAGCCACTATGGCTACACCTTC. Its protein product is CSAAPGSHYGYTF.

In its sample, this clonotype was seen a few times. The rearrangement uses TRBV6-1 and TRBJ1-2; the D gene is possibly TRBD1 (6 bases). The V end was cut by 3 bases, the J end by 4 bases, with 9 bases between. Per the germline V gene, CDR1 is MNHNS and CDR2 is SASEGT. There are 13 residues in the CDR3. The DNA for the CDR3 is TGTGCCAGCAGTGAGGGGGCAGCCTATGGCTACACCTTC. As protein: CASSEGAAYGYTF.

This clonotype occurred many times. The V and J genes are TRBV7-2 and TRBJ2-3; tentative D call: TRBD2 (6 bases). CDR1 and CDR2 (germline): SGHTA, FQGNSA. Between the trimmed V and J ends, which lost 1 base and 9 bases, there was a span of 11 bases. This CDR3 has 13 residues. CDR3 sequence: CASSLGLARTQYF. The CDR3 DNA is TGTGCCAGCAGCTTAGGGCTAGCGCGCACGCAGTATTTT.

The chain recombines TRBV23-1 with TRBJ2-1, with 8 bases fitting TRBD2. TRBV23-1 is placed among ORFs of uncertain function. V trimming: 0 bases; J trimming: 6 bases; junction bases outside the gene matches: 7. The length of the CDR3 is 16 residues. The CDR3 DNA reads TGCGCCAGCAGTCAATCAGCGGGGGAGGTTTTCAATGAGCAGTTCTTC. Amino acids: CASSQSAGEVFNEQFF.

This clonotype was picked up many times. J is TRBJ2-5 and V is TRBV2; TRBD1 matches at 7 bases. Germline-derived CDR1 and CDR2 are SNHLY and FYNNEI. The V and J ends lost 8 bases and 5 bases, in that order; junction bases with no gene match: 11. The CDR3 loop spans 14 amino acids. The CDR3 DNA is TGTGCCAGCGGACTTCCCGACAGGGAGGAGACCCAGTACTTC. The encoded protein is CASGLPDREETQYF. The variable domain in full, completed from reference TRBV2 and TRBJ2-5, reads EPEVTQTPSHQVTQMGQEVILRCVPISNHLYFYWYRQILGQKVEFLVSFYNNEISEKSEIFDDQFSVERPDGSNFTLKIRSTKLEDSAMYFCASGLPDREETQYFGPGTRLLVL.